In its sample, the clone carrying this T cell receptor (beta chain) was seen a few times. Its antigen remains unidentified. The data belong to a study of early T cells in non-severe SARS-CoV-2 infection. Across the study: The chains were unpaired, and the sequenced material was bulk RNA from unsorted whole blood. General study points: CD4 and private specificities were missed by VDJdb matching, which favored anti-spike CD8 responses.

With 4 bases removed from V and 0 bases from J, the gap between germline ends came to 9 bases. This CDR3 comprises 14 residues. Germline CDR1 is SGHKS and CDR2 is YYEKEE (reference sequence). Attachment of unique molecular identifiers to individual cDNA molecules was performed. TCRdb reprocessed the 5' RACE reads via MiXCR and lists one record per CDR3 protein. The data show tens of thousands of distinct CDR3 sequences, approximately 15% seen once. The receptor was isolated from an adult who was a healthcare worker with PCR-confirmed SARS-CoV-2 infection or an uninfected control (not recorded which). Input material: whole blood. The chain employs TRBV5-5 and TRBJ2-3; D call uncertain. For the CDR3, the DNA is TGTGCCAGCAGCGCGCCCGACAGCACAGATACGCAGTATTTT. Translated: CASSAPDSTDTQYF.